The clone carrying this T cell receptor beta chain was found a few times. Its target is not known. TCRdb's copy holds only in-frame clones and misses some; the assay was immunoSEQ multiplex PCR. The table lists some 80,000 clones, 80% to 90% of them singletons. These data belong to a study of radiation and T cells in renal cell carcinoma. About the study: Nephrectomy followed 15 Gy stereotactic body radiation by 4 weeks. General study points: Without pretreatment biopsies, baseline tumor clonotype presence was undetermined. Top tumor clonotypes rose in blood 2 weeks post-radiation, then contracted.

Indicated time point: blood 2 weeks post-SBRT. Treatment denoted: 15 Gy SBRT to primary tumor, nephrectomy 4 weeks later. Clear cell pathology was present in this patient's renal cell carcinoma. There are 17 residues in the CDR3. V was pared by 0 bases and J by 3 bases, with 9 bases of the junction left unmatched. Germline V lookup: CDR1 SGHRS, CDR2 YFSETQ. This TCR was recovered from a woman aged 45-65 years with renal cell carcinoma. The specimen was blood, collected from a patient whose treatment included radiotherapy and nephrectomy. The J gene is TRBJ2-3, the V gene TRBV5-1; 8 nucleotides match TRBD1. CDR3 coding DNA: TGCGCCAGCAGCTTGGATCCAGGGGGCGCGGTGACAGATACGCAGTATTTT. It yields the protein CASSLDPGGAVTDTQYF.